This T cell receptor (beta chain) was sequenced during a study of glioma-infiltrating T cells. The study's findings and limits: Only very few CDR3 sequences appeared in both tissue and blood. Gliomas, especially low-grade, showed above-expected tissue-blood divergence; non-neoplastic patients showed below.

With regard to this clonotype: Its specificity is not known. Since the library was made to target alpha chains, this beta chain is a stray read and its abundance is not meaningful.

Using RNA template, CDR3s of TCR alpha and beta were amplified with iRepertoire arm-PCR. One-step reverse transcription and amplification started from around 100-400 ng of tissue mRNA or PBMC total RNA. TCRdb re-analysed the multiplex PCR reads in MiXCR, keeping a single row per CDR3 protein. The sample records about 3,900 distinct CDR3 sequences, over 80% being singletons. The CDR3 length is 17 residues. The J segment lost 8 bases and the V segment lost 3 bases, leaving 11 bases of the junction unmatched. Germline CDR1 MGHRA, CDR2 YSYEKL. This sequence originates from a human donor with low-grade glioma or glioblastoma, undergoing nonglioma brain surgery, or in good health (not recorded which). This chain uses TRBV4-1 with TRBJ2-1; 12 positions match TRBD2. Sequencing was done on a sample of glioma tissue, nonneoplastic brain tissue, or PBMCs (not recorded which). CDR3 nucleotides: TGCGCCAGCAGCCATGGGGCTAGCGGGAGGGCCCGCCATGAGCAGTTCTTC. Its protein product is CASSHGASGRARHEQFF.